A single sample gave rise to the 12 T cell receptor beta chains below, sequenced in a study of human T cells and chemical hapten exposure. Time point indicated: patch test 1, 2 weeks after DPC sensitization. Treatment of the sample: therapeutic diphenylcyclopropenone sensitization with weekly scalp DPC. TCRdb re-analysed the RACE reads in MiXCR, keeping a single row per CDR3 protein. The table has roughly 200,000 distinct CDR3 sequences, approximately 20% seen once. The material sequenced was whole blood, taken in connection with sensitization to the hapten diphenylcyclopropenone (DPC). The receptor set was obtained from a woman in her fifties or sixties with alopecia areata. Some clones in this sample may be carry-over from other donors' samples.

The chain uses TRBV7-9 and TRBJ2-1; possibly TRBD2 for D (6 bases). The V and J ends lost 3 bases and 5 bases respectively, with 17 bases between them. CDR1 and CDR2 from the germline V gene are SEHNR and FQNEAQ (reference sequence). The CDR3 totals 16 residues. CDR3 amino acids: CASSLVPASADNEQFF. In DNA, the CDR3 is TGTGCCAGCAGCTTGGTCCCCGCTAGCGCGGACAATGAGCAGTTCTTC.

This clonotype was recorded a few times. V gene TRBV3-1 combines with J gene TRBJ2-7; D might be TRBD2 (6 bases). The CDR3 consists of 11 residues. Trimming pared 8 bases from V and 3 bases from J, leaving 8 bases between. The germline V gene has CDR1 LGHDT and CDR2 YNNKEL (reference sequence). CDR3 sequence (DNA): TGTGCCAGCGGAGGGGTCTACGAGCAGTACTTC. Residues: CASGGVYEQYF.

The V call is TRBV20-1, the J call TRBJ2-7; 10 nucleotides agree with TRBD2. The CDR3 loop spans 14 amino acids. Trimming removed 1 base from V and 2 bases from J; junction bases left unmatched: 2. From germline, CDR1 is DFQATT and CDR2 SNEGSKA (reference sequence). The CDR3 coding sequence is TGCAGTGCTAGAGTGAGCGGGAGGGCCTACGAGCAGTACTTC. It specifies CSARVSGRAYEQYF.

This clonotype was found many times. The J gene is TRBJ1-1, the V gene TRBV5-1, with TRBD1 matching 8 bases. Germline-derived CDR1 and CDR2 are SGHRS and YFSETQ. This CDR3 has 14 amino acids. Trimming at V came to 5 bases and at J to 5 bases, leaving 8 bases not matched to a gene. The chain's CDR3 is CASRSRQGSTEAFF. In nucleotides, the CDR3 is TGCGCCAGCAGGTCCCGACAGGGGAGTACTGAAGCTTTCTTT.

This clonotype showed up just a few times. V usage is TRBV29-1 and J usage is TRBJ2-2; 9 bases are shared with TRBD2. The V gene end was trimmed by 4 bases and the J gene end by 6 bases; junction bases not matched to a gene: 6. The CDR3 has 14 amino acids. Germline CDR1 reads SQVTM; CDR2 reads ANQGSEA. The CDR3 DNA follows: TGCAGCGTTGGTATAGCGGGAGAAGCCGGGGAGCTGTTTTTT. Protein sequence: CSVGIAGEAGELFF.

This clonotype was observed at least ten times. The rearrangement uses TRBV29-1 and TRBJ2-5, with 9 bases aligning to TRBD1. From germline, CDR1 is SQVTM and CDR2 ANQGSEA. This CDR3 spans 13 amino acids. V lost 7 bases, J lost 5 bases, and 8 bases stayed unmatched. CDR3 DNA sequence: TGCAGCGCAAGGACAGGGGCCATCGAGACCCAGTACTTC. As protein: CSARTGAIETQYF.

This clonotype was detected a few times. In DNA, the CDR3 is TGCAGTGCCCCGGTGGTGGGCCATGAGCAGTTCTTC. It translates to CSAPVVGHEQFF. The chain is built from TRBV20-1 and TRBJ2-1; no clear D. This CDR3 region has 12 residues. Trimming pared 6 bases from V and 8 bases from J, leaving 14 bases between. Germline V gene data show CDR1 as DFQATT and CDR2 as SNEGSKA (reference sequence).

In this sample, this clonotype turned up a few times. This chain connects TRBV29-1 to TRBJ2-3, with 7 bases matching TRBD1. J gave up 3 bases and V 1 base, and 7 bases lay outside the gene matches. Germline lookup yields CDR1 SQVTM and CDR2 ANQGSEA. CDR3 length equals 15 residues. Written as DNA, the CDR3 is TGCAGCGTTGAAGGGTACAGGGGCGAAACAGATACGCAGTATTTT. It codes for CSVEGYRGETDTQYF.

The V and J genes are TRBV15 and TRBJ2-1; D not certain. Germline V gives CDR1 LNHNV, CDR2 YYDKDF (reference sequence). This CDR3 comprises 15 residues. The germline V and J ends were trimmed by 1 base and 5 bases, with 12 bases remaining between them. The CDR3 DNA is TGTGCCACCAGCAGAGCCCCTAGAGGCGACAATGAGCAGTTCTTC. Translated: CATSRAPRGDNEQFF.

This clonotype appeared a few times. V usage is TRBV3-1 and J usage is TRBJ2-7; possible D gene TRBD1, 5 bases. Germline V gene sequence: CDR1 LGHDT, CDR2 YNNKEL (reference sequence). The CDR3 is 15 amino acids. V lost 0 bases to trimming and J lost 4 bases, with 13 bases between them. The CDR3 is CASSQDLVTGYEQYF. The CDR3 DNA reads TGTGCCAGCAGCCAAGATCTAGTCACAGGATACGAGCAGTACTTC.

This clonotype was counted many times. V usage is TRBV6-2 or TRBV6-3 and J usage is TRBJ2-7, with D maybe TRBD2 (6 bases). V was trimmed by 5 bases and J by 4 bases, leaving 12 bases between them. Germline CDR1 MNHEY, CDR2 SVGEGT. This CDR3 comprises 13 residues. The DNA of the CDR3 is TGTGCCAGCAGTACGGGGACTGGTTACGAGCAGTACTTC. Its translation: CASSTGTGYEQYF.

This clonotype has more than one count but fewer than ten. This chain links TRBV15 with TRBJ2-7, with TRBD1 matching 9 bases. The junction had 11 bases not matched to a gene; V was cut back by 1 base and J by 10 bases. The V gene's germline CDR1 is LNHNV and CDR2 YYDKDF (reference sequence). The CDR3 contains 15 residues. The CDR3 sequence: CATSRGNRGPDEQYF. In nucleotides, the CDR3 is TGTGCCACCAGCAGAGGGAACAGGGGGCCGGATGAACAGTACTTC.